This TCR beta chain is from a study of early T cells in non-severe SARS-CoV-2 infection. This clonotype has ten or more counts. Unique molecular identifiers were affixed to single, distinct cDNA molecules. TCRdb itself ran the 5' RACE reads through MiXCR, one entry per CDR3 protein. The sample has over 75,000 distinct CDR3 sequences, 15% seen once; the top ten hold about 5.5%. The CDR3 runs to 17 residues. V dropped 0 bases and J dropped 2 bases, with 17 bases sitting between them. Germline lookup yields CDR1 SGHDT and CDR2 YYEEEE. Sequencing was carried out using whole blood. The origin of this receptor is an adult who was a healthcare worker with PCR-confirmed SARS-CoV-2 infection or an uninfected control (not recorded which). V gene TRBV5-6 combines with J gene TRBJ1-1; TRBD1 might be the D (6 bases). DNA for the CDR3: TGTGCCAGCAGCTTGGCCCTTACAGGGCTGAGTAACACTGAAGCTTTCTTT. It codes for CASSLALTGLSNTEAFF.